The clone carrying this T cell receptor (beta chain) was counted ten times or more. Its antigen is unknown. V was clipped by 4 bases and J by 11 bases; unmatched bases: 11. The CDR3 has 15 amino acids. The germline gives CDR1 LGHDT, CDR2 YNNKEL (reference sequence). Quantitative 5'-RACE with molecular barcodes produced the TCR beta libraries. TCRdb analysed the 5' RACE reads with MiXCR anew, one entry per CDR3 protein. This sample carries approximately 440,000 distinct CDR3 sequences, 15% to 20% of them seen once, and the ten largest clones take just over 1%. This specimen comes from a study of CD8 T cells in ankylosing spondylitis. Study-wide findings and caveats: Reports of some motif variants in reactive arthritis synovial fluid and blood predate this one. The study identified a TCR beta motif of roughly eight highly homologous variants that appeared characteristic of ankylosing spondylitis blood. Significant enrichment of disease-linked clones was reportedly seen in matched ankylosing spondylitis synovial fluid.

The source material was blood, either unsorted or a sorted T cell fraction (not recorded which). The rearrangement uses TRBV3-1 and TRBJ2-1; TRBD2 agrees at 10 bases. The source of this sequence is a male donor with ankylosing spondylitis. The CDR3 DNA sequence: TGTGCCAGCAGCCCCCGGACTAGCGGCCCCGGGAAGCAGTTCTTC. This sequence encodes CASSPRTSGPGKQFF.